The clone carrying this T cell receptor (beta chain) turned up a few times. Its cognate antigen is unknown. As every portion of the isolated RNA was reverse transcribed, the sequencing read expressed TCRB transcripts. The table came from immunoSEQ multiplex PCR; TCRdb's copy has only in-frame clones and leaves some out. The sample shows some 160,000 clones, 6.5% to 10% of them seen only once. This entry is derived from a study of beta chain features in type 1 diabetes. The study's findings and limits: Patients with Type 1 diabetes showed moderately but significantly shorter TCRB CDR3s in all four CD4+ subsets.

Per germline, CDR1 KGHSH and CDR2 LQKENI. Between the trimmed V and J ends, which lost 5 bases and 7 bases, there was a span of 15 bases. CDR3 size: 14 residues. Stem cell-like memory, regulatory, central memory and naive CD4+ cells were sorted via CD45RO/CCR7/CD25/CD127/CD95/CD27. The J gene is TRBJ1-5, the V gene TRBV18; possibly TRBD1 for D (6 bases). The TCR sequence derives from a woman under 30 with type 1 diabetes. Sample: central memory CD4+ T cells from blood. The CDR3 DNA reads TGTGCCAGCTCAATGATAGGGGGAAGGCAGCCCCAGCATTTT. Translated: CASSMIGGRQPQHF.